The 20 T cell receptor beta chains below all came from one sample that was sequenced in a study of vaccination and CD4 T cells after COVID-19. Treatment reported: approximately 11-day PBMC culture with coronavirus spike peptide pools or control peptides (ViraFEST assay). Cultured CD4+ T cell DNA was sequenced using the Oncomine TCR Beta short-read assay. TCRdb independently ran MiXCR on the PCR reads; one entry per CDR3 protein. The table includes about 20,000 distinct CDR3 sequences, under 65% detected once. These receptors lack a known antigen. Here the sequenced sample was CD4+ T cells from blood, cultured in vitro, taken after SARS-CoV-2 vaccination. Receptor source: a human donor who had recovered from COVID-19.

V gene TRBV7-3 combines with J gene TRBJ2-3, with 7 bases lining up with TRBD2. CDR1 SGHTA and CDR2 FQGTGA come from the germline V gene. V lost 5 bases, J lost 2 bases, and 10 bases stayed unmatched. This CDR3 region has 16 residues. The chain's CDR3 is CASSPGRGIYTDTQYF. CDR3 in DNA: TGTGCCAGCAGCCCTGGGCGGGGGATATACACAGATACGCAGTATTTT. The full variable domain, completed using reference TRBV7-3 and TRBJ2-3, is GAGVSQTPSNKVTEKGKYVELRCDPISGHTALYWYRQSLGQGPEFLIYFQGTGAADDSGLPNDRFFAVRPEGSVSTLKIQRTERGDSAVYLCASSPGRGIYTDTQYFGPGTRLTVL.

The chain links TRBV7-3 to TRBJ1-1; D is possibly TRBD1 (6 bases). In germline, CDR1 is SGHTA, CDR2 FQGTGA. Trimming took 5 bases from V and 4 from J, leaving 29 bases between them. This CDR3 spans 19 amino acids. CDR3 coding DNA: TGTGCCAGCAGCGCGCTGGGGGGACACCGATCCGGGGTGCGCACTGAAGCTTTCTTT. Translated, it gives CASSALGGHRSGVRTEAFF.

CDR3 nucleotides: TGCAGTGCTAGACCCCGGGGGAATCAGCCCCAGCATTTT. It codes for CSARPRGNQPQHF. The V and J genes are TRBV20-1 and TRBJ1-5; tentative D call: TRBD1 (5 bases). V was trimmed by 2 bases and J by 4 bases, leaving 9 bases between them. The CDR3 loop spans 13 amino acids. The V gene's germline CDR1 is DFQATT and CDR2 SNEGSKA (reference sequence).

The J gene is TRBJ1-6, the V gene TRBV7-2, with 7 bases identical to TRBD1. CDR3 length equals 16 residues. J was trimmed by 7 bases and V by 4 bases; bases with no gene match: 10. Germline V gene lookup returns CDR1 SGHTA and CDR2 FQGNSA. The CDR3 region has the DNA TGTGCCAGCAGCTCCCGAACCGGGACAGAAAATTCACCCCTCCACTTT. Translated, it gives CASSSRTGTENSPLHF. Complete variable domain (other parts from reference TRBV7-2 and TRBJ1-6): GAGVSQSPSNKVTEKGKDVELRCDPISGHTALYWYRQSLGQGLEFLIYFQGNSAPDKSGLPSDRFSAERTGGSVSTLTIQRTQQEDSAVYLCASSSRTGTENSPLHFGNGTRLTVT.

The rearrangement joins TRBV6-5 to TRBJ1-1; D is ambiguous. The CDR3 length is 13 residues. The ends were cut back, 0 bases at V and 6 bases at J, with 8 bases in the middle. Germline CDR1 reads MNHEY; CDR2 reads SVGAGI. CDR3 amino acids: CASSYSIHAEAFF. CDR3 bases: TGTGCCAGCAGTTACTCGATTCACGCTGAAGCTTTCTTT.

The CDR3 DNA reads as TGTGCCAGCAGTAGGGAGGGAATGAACACTGAAGCTTTCTTT. It is translated as CASSREGMNTEAFF. This chain joins TRBV2 and TRBJ1-1; D is undetermined. Germline V gene data show CDR1 as SNHLY and CDR2 as FYNNEI. Deletions cut 5 bases from V and 0 bases from J, with 10 bases between. The CDR3 extends over 14 amino acids.

The CDR3 DNA reads as TGTGCCAGCAGCCCGACAACAGGGGAGGTTATCGCTGAAGCTTTCTTT. This sequence encodes CASSPTTGEVIAEAFF. This chain links TRBV6-2 or TRBV6-3 with TRBJ1-1, with 7 bases identical to TRBD1. CDR3 length: 16 amino acids. V was pared by 6 bases and J by 6 bases, with 16 bases of the junction left unmatched. Germline assignment: CDR1 MNHEY and CDR2 SVGEGT.

The rearrangement links TRBV7-9 to TRBJ2-7; 7 bases map to TRBD1. Looked up from germline, CDR1 is SEHNR and CDR2 is FQNEAQ (reference sequence). This CDR3 spans 15 amino acids. The V gene end was trimmed by 5 bases and the J gene end by 2 bases; junction bases not matched to a gene: 9. CDR3 in amino acids: CASSPNIRGPYEQYF. The CDR3 DNA reads as TGTGCCAGCAGCCCCAACATTAGGGGGCCCTACGAGCAGTACTTC.

The chain is built from TRBV7-3 and TRBJ2-1, with TRBD2 identical over 10 bases. V lost 5 bases to trimming and J lost 8 bases; unmatched junction nucleotides: 9. Looked up from germline, CDR1 is SGHTA and CDR2 is FQGTGA. CDR3 size: 15 residues. CDR3 protein: CASSRAGGSLDEQFF. CDR3 nucleotide sequence: TGTGCCAGCAGCAGAGCGGGAGGGTCGTTGGATGAGCAGTTCTTC. Based on the CDR3 plus reference TRBV7-3 and TRBJ2-1, the full variable domain is GAGVSQTPSNKVTEKGKYVELRCDPISGHTALYWYRQSLGQGPEFLIYFQGTGAADDSGLPNDRFFAVRPEGSVSTLKIQRTERGDSAVYLCASSRAGGSLDEQFFGPGTRLTVL.

The V call is TRBV19, the J call TRBJ1-1; 8 bases line up with TRBD1. There are 14 residues in the CDR3. The germline CDR1 and CDR2 sequences are LNHDA and SQIVND (reference sequence). V shed 6 bases and J 3 bases; nucleotides not matched to a gene: 6. The CDR3 sequence: CASRDRVMDTEAFF. CDR3 nucleotides: TGTGCCAGTAGGGACAGGGTTATGGACACTGAAGCTTTCTTT.

The chain recombines TRBV29-1 with TRBJ2-3; TRBD2 matches at 8 bases. Trimming at V came to 3 bases and at J to 2 bases, leaving 4 bases not matched to a gene. This CDR3 comprises 14 residues. Germline lookup yields CDR1 SQVTM and CDR2 ANQGSEA. This chain's CDR3 is CSVDGGAPTDTQYF. In nucleotides, the CDR3 is TGCAGCGTTGACGGGGGGGCGCCCACAGATACGCAGTATTTT.

This clonotype has more than one count but fewer than ten. The chain has TRBV27 and TRBJ1-6; D not certain. This CDR3 has 12 residues. V gave up 0 bases and J gave up 11 bases, with 5 bases separating them. The germline gives CDR1 MNHEY, CDR2 SMNVEV (reference sequence). The DNA for the CDR3 is TGTGCCAGCAGTTTATCGGGGACACCCCTCCACTTT. It encodes CASSLSGTPLHF.

This sequence joins TRBV10-3 and TRBJ1-1; maybe TRBD1 (5 bases). The germline V and J ends were trimmed by 7 bases and 0 bases, with 12 bases remaining between them. The CDR3 has 14 residues. The germline gives CDR1 ENHRY, CDR2 SYGVKD. Written as DNA, the CDR3 is TGTGCCATCACCAGGGACGAGATGAACACTGAAGCTTTCTTT. Translated, it gives CAITRDEMNTEAFF.

This clonotype was counted a single time. CDR3 sequence (DNA): TGTGCCAGTAGTATCTCCCCCAGGGGGCGTCTTAGCAATCAGCCCCAGCATTTT. Translating it yields CASSISPRGRLSNQPQHF. This chain uses TRBV19 with TRBJ1-5, with TRBD1 matching over 8 bases. Trimming took 3 bases from V and 0 from J; bases not matched to a gene: 10. Germline-derived CDR1 and CDR2 are LNHDA and SQIVND (reference sequence). The CDR3 extends over 18 amino acids.

V usage is TRBV4-2 and J usage is TRBJ1-1, with 7 positions matching TRBD1. The CDR3 runs to 16 residues. Trimming took 3 bases from V and 8 from J; bases not matched to a gene: 15. The germline gives CDR1 LGHNA, CDR2 YNFKEQ. CDR3 loop: CASSQDPTGTVLEAFF. The CDR3 DNA sequence: TGTGCCAGCAGCCAGGACCCAACCGGGACAGTCTTAGAAGCTTTCTTT.

A remark on this clonotype: The junction differs from germline at one of its ends, possibly a read error. The chain links TRBV5-3 to TRBJ1-5; the D gene is possibly TRBD1 (5 bases). TRBV5-3 is an ORF, with its function uncertain. This CDR3 has 13 amino acids. Here the CDR3 DNA reads TGTGCCAGCAGCTACACCCAGGGTCAGCCCCAGCATTTT. Translated, it gives CASSYTQGQPQHF.

CDR3 amino acids: CATSRGNTEAFF. The CDR3 DNA reads TGTGCCACCAGCAGAGGAAACACTGAAGCTTTCTTT. The genes are TRBV15 and TRBJ1-1; unclear D gene. V lost 1 base and J 2 bases, leaving 2 bases between the germline ends. The germline V gene has CDR1 LNHNV and CDR2 YYDKDF (reference sequence). The CDR3 is 12 amino acids.

The chain links TRBV20-1 to TRBJ1-1; D is possibly TRBD1 (5 bases). V lost 0 bases and J lost 1, with 12 bases in between. The germline gives CDR1 DFQATT, CDR2 SNEGSKA (reference sequence). This CDR3 has 15 residues. The CDR3 region has the DNA TGCAGTGCTAGAGAAATTATGACAGCGAACACTGAAGCTTTCTTT. It translates to CSAREIMTANTEAFF.

V is TRBV27 and J is TRBJ1-5; D is perhaps TRBD1 (6 bases). Germline V gene sequence: CDR1 MNHEY, CDR2 SMNVEV (reference sequence). There are 15 residues in the CDR3. Trimming removed 3 bases at V and 3 bases at J, with 12 bases between. CDR3 residues: CASSFTQGLNQPQHF. For the CDR3, the DNA is TGTGCCAGCAGTTTTACTCAGGGGCTCAATCAGCCCCAGCATTTT.

The V call is TRBV7-2, the J call TRBJ1-2, with 8 bases lining up with TRBD1. With V trimmed by 4 bases and J by 4 bases, 11 bases remained unmatched. Germline-derived CDR1 and CDR2 are SGHTA and FQGNSA. CDR3 size: 16 residues. The CDR3 reads CASSSLLSGGAYGYTF. CDR3 DNA: TGTGCCAGCAGCTCTCTACTTTCAGGGGGCGCCTATGGCTACACCTTC.